A single T cell receptor (beta chain) is shown here with its context. Trimming removed 1 base from V and 0 bases from J, with 5 bases in between. This CDR3 spans 13 amino acids. CDR1 SGHDT and CDR2 YYEEEE come from the germline V gene. Assay: immunoSEQ multiplex PCR; the TCRdb copy retains only in-frame clones and omits some. Seen here are roughly 300,000 clones, about 82% observed once, and the top ten hold 1.6%. This entry belongs to a study of blood T cell repertoires in COVID-19. Study information: Sites across the United States, Italy and Spain contributed samples from acute and convalescent COVID-19. Sources were T cells, B-cell-depleted T cells, or PBMCs; the material itself was cDNA or gDNA.

The source is a woman between 50 and 59 years old with acute or convalescent COVID-19. The sequencing sample was made of peripheral blood. This chain connects TRBV5-6 to TRBJ2-7; D uncertain. This CDR3 reads CASSLQDSYEQYF. The CDR3, as DNA: TGTGCCAGCAGCTTGCAGGACTCCTACGAGCAGTACTTC.